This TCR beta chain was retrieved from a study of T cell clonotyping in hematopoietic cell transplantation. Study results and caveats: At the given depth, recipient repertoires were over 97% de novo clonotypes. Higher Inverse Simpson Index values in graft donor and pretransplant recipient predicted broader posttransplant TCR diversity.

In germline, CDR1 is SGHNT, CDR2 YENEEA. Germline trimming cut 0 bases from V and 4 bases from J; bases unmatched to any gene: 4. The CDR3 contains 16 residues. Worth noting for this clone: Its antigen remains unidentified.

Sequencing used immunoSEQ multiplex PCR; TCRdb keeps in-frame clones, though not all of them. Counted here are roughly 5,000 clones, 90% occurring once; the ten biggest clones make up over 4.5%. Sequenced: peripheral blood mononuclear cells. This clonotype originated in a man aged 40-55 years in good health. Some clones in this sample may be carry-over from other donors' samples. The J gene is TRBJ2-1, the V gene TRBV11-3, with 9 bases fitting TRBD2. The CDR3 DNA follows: TGTGCCAGCAGCTTAGACGGAGCGGGAGGTTACAATGAGCAGTTCTTC. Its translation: CASSLDGAGGYNEQFF.